Listed below are T cell receptor beta chains from one sample, sequenced in a study of CD8+CD57+ T cells in acquired aplastic anemia. From the reads, TCRdb called clonotypes with MiXCR, one entry per CDR3 protein. The sample lists under 200,000 distinct CDR3 sequences; less than 60% were seen once. Material: sorted CD4+, CD8+, or CD8+CD57+ T cells (not recorded which) from PBMCs. Receptors originate from a human donor with aplastic anemia. Both conserved end residues are trimmed from each CDR3. Each record gives: CDR3 protein, V gene, J gene.

ASSQEGQGLNSPLH	TRBV3-1	TRBJ1-6
ASSQSGDEQY	TRBV9	TRBJ2-7
ASSLTTGLGEQY	TRBV11-3	TRBJ2-7
ASSLAGHSYEQY	TRBV10-3	TRBJ2-7
ASSQLLGVTQY	TRBV11-3	TRBJ2-5
SARAAGGLSDTQY	TRBV20-1	TRBJ2-3
ASSLKGTFSYNEQF	TRBV27	TRBJ2-1
ASSWTSGGQNEQF	TRBV11-1	TRBJ2-1
SAHRGTSGTDEQF	TRBV20-1	TRBJ2-1
ASSQVVLAGGNEQF	TRBV4-2	TRBJ2-1
ASSSQGSYEQY	TRBV7-2	TRBJ2-7
ASSPREWAETQY	TRBV3-1	TRBJ2-5
ASSLVSGIDTEAF	TRBV5-1	TRBJ1-1
ASGLAIPSGITGELF	TRBV12-5	TRBJ2-2
ATRIHSYSGANVLT	TRBV24-1	TRBJ2-6
ASSQDLSEPQH	TRBV4-1	TRBJ1-5
SAQQGDNQPQH	TRBV20-1	TRBJ1-5
SVVTGTGYGYT	TRBV29-1	TRBJ1-2
ASSHTARGGGTQY	TRBV5-6	TRBJ2-5
ASTGRENQPQH	TRBV19	TRBJ1-5
ASSGRAYYNEQF	TRBV10-1	TRBJ2-1
ASGNRTQETQY	TRBV2	TRBJ2-5
ASSSGDFNEQF	TRBV5-1	TRBJ2-1
ATSERLGAQETQY	TRBV24-1	TRBJ2-5
SSGFGYT	TRBV29-1	TRBJ1-2
ASRSQGGNTIY	TRBV2	TRBJ1-3
ASSLGGDSAYEQY	TRBV2	TRBJ2-7
ASSFGVDDYEQY	TRBV13	TRBJ2-7
ASSLGQLAKNIQY	TRBV19	TRBJ2-4
SVRRVVRGDEAF	TRBV29-1	TRBJ1-1
ASSPGTINYEQY	TRBV7-6	TRBJ2-7
ATQSSTDTQY	TRBV24-1	TRBJ2-3
ATQRSFYEQY	TRBV19	TRBJ2-7
ASSEPSDTQY	TRBV25-1	TRBJ2-3
ASIPAYFSYNEQF	TRBV2	TRBJ2-1
ASSLGRIYEQY	TRBV7-2	TRBJ2-7
AGGGEKGYEQY	TRBV2	TRBJ2-7
AITRGPSQPQH	TRBV10-3	TRBJ1-5
ASSPADRNSPLH	TRBV7-9	TRBJ1-6
ATSASRQGYEQY	TRBV24-1	TRBJ2-7
ASSVGGRGDTDTQY	TRBV9	TRBJ2-3
SSPGQGQVAQY	TRBV29-1	TRBJ2-5
ASSSQAFNSPLH	TRBV7-2	TRBJ1-6
ASRTGGGNTDTQY	TRBV19	TRBJ2-3
SATVGVNEQF	TRBV29-1	TRBJ2-1
ASSPTGGGLRQY	TRBV2	TRBJ2-7
ASSIPRYGYT	TRBV19	TRBJ1-2
ASSYSGETDSPLH	TRBV25-1	TRBJ1-6
SARSVSGRNYGYT	TRBV20-1	TRBJ1-2
ASSANTQY	TRBV2	TRBJ2-3
ASSDRVTGELF	TRBV6-1	TRBJ2-2
ASSPSLRWEGTQY	TRBV11-2	TRBJ2-5
ASSFRTGNHEQY	TRBV12-3/TRBV12-4	TRBJ2-7
ASFSITEAF	TRBV2	TRBJ1-1
AWSPSDTQY	TRBV30	TRBJ2-3
ATVPENGYNEQF	TRBV15	TRBJ2-1
ASSPRRVNTEAF	TRBV5-1	TRBJ1-1
ASSQSTSGGGGNSTDTQY	TRBV16	TRBJ2-3